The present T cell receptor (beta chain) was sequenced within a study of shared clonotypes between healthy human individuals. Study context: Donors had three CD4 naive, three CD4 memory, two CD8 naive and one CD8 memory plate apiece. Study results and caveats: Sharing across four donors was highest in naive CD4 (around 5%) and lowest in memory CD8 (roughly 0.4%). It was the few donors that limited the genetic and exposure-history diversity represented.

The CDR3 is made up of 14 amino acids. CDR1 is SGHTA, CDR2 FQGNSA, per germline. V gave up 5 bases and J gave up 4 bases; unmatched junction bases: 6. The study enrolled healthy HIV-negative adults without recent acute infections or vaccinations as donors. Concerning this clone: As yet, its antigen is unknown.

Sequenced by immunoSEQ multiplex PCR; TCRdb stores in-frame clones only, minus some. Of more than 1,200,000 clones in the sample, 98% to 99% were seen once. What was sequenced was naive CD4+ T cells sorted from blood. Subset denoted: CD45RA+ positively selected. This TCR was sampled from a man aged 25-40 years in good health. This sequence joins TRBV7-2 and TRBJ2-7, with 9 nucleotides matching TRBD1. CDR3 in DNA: TGTGCCAGCAGCCCCGGGACAGGGCTTTACGAGCAGTACTTC. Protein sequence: CASSPGTGLYEQYF.